This T cell receptor beta chain was identified during a study of T cells after yellow fever vaccination. Notes on the study in general: In post-booster samples, most primary-vaccination clones reappeared (roughly 96% CD4, roughly 88% CD8).

This clonotype was observed many times. As yet, its antigen is unknown. TCRdb re-called the 5' RACE reads with MiXCR, one entry per CDR3 protein. This table holds around 65,000 distinct CDR3 sequences, around 6.2% found once. The sequence was obtained from a man between 18 and 35 years old who received the YFV17D yellow fever vaccine. The sample here was CD4+ T cells sorted from PBMCs, taken around 14 days after the first yellow fever vaccination.

The CDR3 spells CATSSQSIDRDYGYTF. CDR3 coding DNA: TGTGCCACCAGCAGTCAATCCATCGACAGGGACTATGGCTACACCTTC. V and J are TRBV15 and TRBJ1-2; the match to TRBD1 covers 7 bases. In germline, CDR1 is LNHNV, CDR2 YYDKDF (reference sequence). V shed 3 bases and J 3 bases; nucleotides not matched to a gene: 10. CDR3 length: 16 amino acids.